The subject of this entry is one T cell receptor beta chain. The sample is drawn from a study of T cell changes during pregnancy in multiple sclerosis. Trimming cost V 3 bases and J 0 bases; bases outside gene matches: 14. The CDR3 has 20 residues. Germline lookup yields CDR1 SGHRS and CDR2 YFSETQ. Only in-frame clones appear in the TCRdb table, and some are missing; sequencing was by immunoSEQ multiplex PCR. Among approximately 53,000 clones listed, approximately 94% were seen once. The material was CD4+ T cells from peripheral blood mononuclear cells, obtained before pregnancy. The J gene is TRBJ2-2, the V gene TRBV5-1, with 10 positions matching TRBD2. This TCR derives from a female donor with multiple sclerosis, enrolled in a pregnancy study. The CDR3 DNA reads TGCGCCAGCAGCTCCTACGGACGGAGCGGGAGGGCCCCGAACACCGGGGAGCTGTTTTTT. Translated, it gives CASSSYGRSGRAPNTGELFF.